This TCR beta chain is from a study of PD-L1 blockade in urothelial cancer. On the study more broadly: In terms of prior chemotherapy, patients had received 0 to 3 regimens.

Stated time point: pretreatment peripheral blood. Trimming took 5 bases from V and 7 from J, leaving 11 bases between them. From germline, CDR1 is SEHNR and CDR2 FQNEAQ (reference sequence). The CDR3 loop spans 13 amino acids. Sequenced by immunoSEQ multiplex PCR; TCRdb stores in-frame clones only, minus some. Of approximately 63,000 clones listed, roughly four fifths are singletons. This sample comprised PBMCs, obtained around atezolizumab (anti-PD-L1) treatment. The V gene is TRBV7-9, the J gene TRBJ2-2, with a weak D call TRBD1 (6 bases). The sequence was obtained from a man aged 65 to 85 with urothelial cancer. CDR3 loop: CASSQYRDGELFF. CDR3 nucleotide sequence: TGTGCCAGCAGCCAATACAGGGACGGGGAGCTGTTTTTT. Supplemented by reference TRBV7-9 and TRBJ2-2, the full variable domain reads DTGVSQNPRHKITKRGQNVTFRCDPISEHNRLYWYRQTLGQGPEFLTYFQNEAQLEKSRLLSDRFSAERPKGSFSTLEIQRTEQGDSAMYLCASSQYRDGELFFGEGSRLTVL.